The TCR beta chain under discussion was sequenced for a study of CD4 T cells in relation to SARS-CoV-2 and coronaviruses. On the study more broadly: PBMCs were cultured with antigen for 10 days before TCR beta sequencing. Shared crossreactive spike epitopes were mapped to their HLA restriction.

V was pared by 7 bases and J by 0 bases, with 8 bases between. The CDR3 loop spans 13 amino acids. CDR1 and CDR2 from the germline V gene are MNHEY and SMNVEV (reference sequence). Here immunoSEQ multiplex PCR was the method, and the copy in TCRdb shows in-frame clones only, minus some. The data show more than 20,000 clones, approximately 82% seen once. Sample share makes this clone hyperexpanded. As yet, its antigen is unknown. Regarding the study as a whole: Approximately 65% of donors had memory CD4+ clonotypes crossrecognizing SARS-CoV-2 and common cold coronavirus spike.

Unexposed donor CD4+ T cells date from 2011-2018, before the COVID-19 pandemic. CD4+ T cells were isolated from the cells after around 9 days of culture. Cells permitting, SARS-CoV-2 S/N and four cold-coronavirus spikes were tested on unexposed-donor CD4+ T cells. V usage is TRBV27 and J usage is TRBJ2-3; the D gene is possibly TRBD2 (5 bases). The sequence was obtained from a human donor in good health. Sequences were obtained from CD4+ T cells from PBMCs, cultured in vitro. CDR3: CASKLASTDTQYF. CDR3 nucleotides: TGTGCCAGCAAGCTAGCTAGCACAGATACGCAGTATTTT.